The T cell receptor (beta chain) described here comes from a study of cytomegalovirus exposure and HLA in healthy donors. Findings and limits, study-wide: In a later analysis, TCR beta V- and J-gene trimming showed a link to a missense DCLRE1C variant. There was a cluster of highly shared sequence variants that was likely a sequencing artifact. Across donors, sequencing depth was assumed by presence/absence analyses to be roughly uniform.

Regarding this clone: Its antigen is still unknown.

The PCR used 60 Vbeta and 13 Jbeta primers. TCRdb keeps only in-frame clones here, not all; method: immunoSEQ multiplex PCR. This sample has 100,000 to 150,000 clones, with over 70% found just once. The CDR3 runs to 15 residues. The ends were cut back, 3 bases at V and 2 bases at J, with 13 bases in the middle. From germline, CDR1 is MDHEN and CDR2 SYDVKM. The sample was PBMCs. This chain uses TRBV28 with TRBJ1-2; TRBD1 might be the D (6 bases). The clonotype comes from a female donor in good health and CMV-seronegative. CDR3: CASSLQGQLNYGYTF. CDR3 in DNA: TGTGCCAGCAGTTTGCAGGGACAACTCAACTATGGCTACACCTTC.